A selection of T cell receptor beta chains follows, all from one sample in a study of T-cell memory formation after mild COVID-19. TCRdb reprocessed the 5' RACE reads via MiXCR and lists one record per CDR3 protein. The sample has roughly 410,000 distinct CDR3 sequences; 24% are singletons. The sequenced sample was PBMCs or a T cell subset sorted from them (not recorded which). Receptors originate from an adult woman who had mild COVID-19 (a few samples of this study predate the infection). Cell type and time point are not known. Both conserved end residues are trimmed from each CDR3. A row's size may be missing; if present it is once, few, many or a size class.

V	length	size	J	CDR3
TRBV5-1	13	-	TRBJ2-5	ASSLRSGPQETQY
TRBV7-9	16	few	TRBJ2-6	ASRADGQGSSGANVLT
TRBV3-1	12	-	TRBJ2-5	ASSQGQAEETQY
TRBV7-9	16	-	TRBJ2-1	ASSLRVRLLSSYNEQF
TRBV24-1	11	-	TRBJ1-1	ATRDQGGTEAF
TRBV10-3	13	few	TRBJ1-6	AISDFGILDSPLH
TRBV2	11	few	TRBJ2-4	ASSGQGENIQY
TRBV7-2	14	-	TRBJ2-1	ASSLTMTSVVNEQF
TRBV3-1	15	-	TRBJ2-5	ASSQAGGTGTTKTQY
TRBV4-1	13	few	TRBJ1-6	ASSSWSEVDSPLH
TRBV27	13	-	TRBJ2-1	ASSFGGFSYNEQF
TRBV29-1	8	-	TRBJ2-7	SVQIHEQY
TRBV7-6	14	-	TRBJ2-5	ASSLGGRGLRETQY
TRBV20-1	12	few	TRBJ2-3	SARWAGNTDTQY
TRBV6-5	13	few	TRBJ1-1	ASSYSRGSGGRAF
TRBV7-8	11	few	TRBJ1-2	ASSTDWNYGYT
TRBV10-3	13	few	TRBJ1-2	AISEALLLNYGYT